This T cell receptor (beta chain) was captured in a study of T cells in Graves' hyperthyroidism and ophthalmopathy. This clonotype was found many times. This CDR3 region has 12 residues. Per germline, CDR1 MNHNS and CDR2 SASEGT. The V gene lost 8 bases and the J gene lost 3 bases, with 8 bases spanning the gap. Amplified regions were TCR beta CDR3 sequences from RNA transcripts. During a first-round RT-PCR of the TCR CDR3, the HTBI primer set was used. TCRdb passed the multiplex PCR reads through MiXCR, listing each CDR3 protein once. This sample yields approximately 740,000 distinct CDR3 sequences, of which 14% are seen a single time; about 9.4% belongs to the top ten.

This TCR was sampled from a woman under 30 with Graves' hyperthyroidism. Specimen: blood. The chain has TRBV6-1 and TRBJ1-5; D ambiguous. The CDR3 is CASGQVNQPQHF. The CDR3 coding sequence is TGTGCCAGCGGGCAGGTCAATCAGCCCCAGCATTTT.